One sample yielded the 24 T cell receptor beta chains listed below, sequenced in a study of blood T cell repertoires in COVID-19. Libraries were prepared by immunoSEQ multiplex PCR; TCRdb keeps only in-frame clonotypes and omits some of them. There are about 170,000 clones in the sample; approximately 90% occur only once, and roughly 2% lies in the top ten. The sample comprised peripheral blood. The receptor set was obtained from a man aged 50 to 59 who had recovered from COVID-19.

This clone was counted between two and nine times. This chain links TRBV3-1 (or the pseudogene TRBV3-2) with TRBJ2-5; possibly TRBD2 for D (5 bases). Germline V gene sequence: CDR1 LGHDT, CDR2 YNNKEL (reference sequence). This CDR3 is 14 amino acids long. V shed 0 bases and J shed 5 bases, with 10 bases lying between them. The CDR3 is CASSQDSGVETQYF. CDR3 in DNA: TGTGCCAGCAGCCAAGATTCCGGGGTGGAGACCCAGTACTTC.

The rearrangement joins TRBV21-1 to TRBJ2-4; the table's D call, TRBD1, was not checked against the DNA. TRBV21-1 constitutes a pseudogene. This CDR3 has 14 amino acids. CDR3 in DNA: TGTGCCAGCAGCAAGGTCCTCAGGGTAAACATTCAGTACTTC. Protein sequence: CASSKVLRVNIQYF.

V and J are TRBV6-5 and TRBJ2-7; the D gene is possibly TRBD1 (6 bases). Germline V lookup: CDR1 MNHEY, CDR2 SVGAGI. There are 11 residues in the CDR3. V lost 7 bases to trimming and J lost 5 bases, with 9 bases between them. The CDR3 spells CASIRGNEQYF. The DNA for the CDR3 is TGTGCCAGCATTAGGGGGAACGAGCAGTACTTC.

This clone showed up just a few times. This chain links TRBV5-4 with TRBJ1-2, with a possible D match to TRBD1 (5 bases). The germline V and J ends were trimmed by 4 bases and 4 bases, with 14 bases remaining between them. The CDR3 consists of 14 residues. CDR1 SGHNT and CDR2 YYREEE come from the germline V gene (reference sequence). In DNA, the CDR3 is TGTGCCAGCAGCGGGACGGGACTCATCTATGGCTACACCTTC. Encoded protein: CASSGTGLIYGYTF.

The chain employs TRBV7-2 and TRBJ1-1, with D uncertain. Per the germline V gene, CDR1 is SGHTA and CDR2 is FQGNSA. V was pared by 2 bases and J by 1 base, with 8 bases between. This CDR3 has 14 amino acids. The CDR3 protein is CASSLKGGNTEAFF. The CDR3 region has the DNA TGTGCCAGCAGCTTAAAAGGCGGGAACACTGAAGCTTTCTTT.

The rearrangement joins TRBV7-3 to TRBJ1-2; TRBD1 aligns across 9 bases. Germline V gene lookup returns CDR1 SGHTA and CDR2 FQGTGA. After removal of 5 bases from V and 4 bases from J, the junction contained 5 bases not matched to a gene. The CDR3 sequence is 14 residues long. The DNA of the CDR3 is TGTGCCAGCAGCCTCGGACAGGGGACCTATGGCTACACCTTC. The encoded protein is CASSLGQGTYGYTF.

The genes are TRBV27 and TRBJ1-2, with TRBD1 identical over 7 bases. The CDR3 is made up of 15 amino acids. The V and J ends lost 5 bases and 3 bases, in that order; junction bases with no gene match: 9. Germline V gene lookup returns CDR1 MNHEY and CDR2 SMNVEV (reference sequence). The CDR3, as DNA: TGTGCCAGCAGTCGAACAGGGGATTACGACTATGGCTACACCTTC. Its protein is CASSRTGDYDYGYTF.

The genes are TRBV28 and TRBJ1-4; the D gene is possibly TRBD1 (6 bases). CDR3 length equals 17 residues. Per germline, CDR1 MDHEN and CDR2 SYDVKM. Trimming removed 1 base at V and 1 base at J, with 13 bases between. The chain's CDR3 is CASSLSGEGRTNEKLFF. The DNA for the CDR3 is TGTGCCAGCAGTTTATCAGGGGAGGGTCGAACTAATGAAAAACTGTTTTTT.

The gene calls are TRBV6-6 and TRBJ2-1, with 10 nucleotides matching TRBD1. V was pared by 6 bases and J by 7 bases, with 6 bases of the junction left unmatched. The CDR3 runs 14 residues. CDR1 MNHNY and CDR2 SVGAGI come from the germline V gene (reference sequence). In DNA, the CDR3 is TGTGCCAGCAGAAGACAGGGGGCAGAAAATGAGCAGTTCTTC. Translation: CASRRQGAENEQFF.

This chain links TRBV3-1 (or the pseudogene TRBV3-2) with TRBJ2-2; TRBD2 agrees at 10 bases. Losses at the gene ends were 5 bases for V and 5 bases for J; bases not matched to a gene: 8. Germline lookup yields CDR1 LGHDT and CDR2 YNNKEL (reference sequence). There are 16 residues in the CDR3. CDR3: CASSYLAGGRTGELFF. The CDR3 nucleotides are TGTGCCAGCAGCTACTTAGCGGGGGGCAGAACCGGGGAGCTGTTTTTT.

The chain has TRBV19 and TRBJ2-3, with D possibly being TRBD1 (5 bases). CDR1 and CDR2 (germline): LNHDA, SQIVND (reference sequence). CDR3 length: 13 amino acids. V lost 5 bases and J 2 bases, leaving 8 bases between the germline ends. As DNA, the CDR3 is TGTGCCAGTAGTGGTGGGGCCACAGATACGCAGTATTTT. This encodes CASSGGATDTQYF.

The chain couples TRBV6-6 to TRBJ1-5; no reliable D call. Trimming took off 6 bases at V and 1 base at J, with 7 bases between the two ends. Looked up from germline, CDR1 is MNHNY and CDR2 is SVGAGI (reference sequence). The CDR3 is made up of 13 amino acids. CDR3 coding DNA: TGTGCCAGCAGCCCGGGAAGCAATCAGCCCCAGCATTTT. Its protein is CASSPGSNQPQHF.

This clone was observed a single time. This chain connects TRBV7-8 to TRBJ2-1; 8 nucleotides match TRBD1. This CDR3 is 16 amino acids long. CDR1 and CDR2 (germline): SGHVS, FQNEAQ. J lost 2 bases, V lost 4 bases, and 7 bases had no gene match. The chain's CDR3 is CASSSVQGDTYNEQFF. In nucleotides, the CDR3 is TGTGCCAGCAGCTCTGTACAGGGGGACACCTACAATGAGCAGTTCTTC. Based on the CDR3 plus reference TRBV7-8 and TRBJ2-1, the full variable domain is GAGVSQSPRYKVAKRGQDVALRCDPISGHVSLFWYQQALGQGPEFLTYFQNEAQLDKSGLPSDRFFAERPEGSVSTLKIQRTQQEDSAVYLCASSSVQGDTYNEQFFGPGTRLTVL.

V usage is TRBV7-2 and J usage is TRBJ2-7; D not resolved. V lost 1 base and J lost 3, with 7 bases in between. This CDR3 comprises 13 residues. Germline loops: CDR1 SGHTA, CDR2 FQGNSA. The CDR3, as DNA: TGTGCCAGCAGCTTAGGTAACAGCTACGAGCAGTACTTC. Amino acids: CASSLGNSYEQYF.

V and J are TRBV7-3 and TRBJ2-7, with TRBD2 matching 11 bases. CDR3 length equals 16 residues. Germline loops: CDR1 SGHTA, CDR2 FQGTGA. V shed 1 base, J shed 1 base, and the junction held 3 bases outside the gene matches. The CDR3 nucleotides read TGTGCCAGCAGCTTAATAGCGGGAGGGCCATCCTACGAGCAGTACTTC. Translation: CASSLIAGGPSYEQYF.

The chain employs TRBV2 and TRBJ1-4; no definite D call. V was shortened by 6 bases and J by 7 bases, with 9 bases between the two germline ends. CDR1 is SNHLY, CDR2 FYNNEI, per germline. CDR3 length: 12 residues. CDR3 sequence: CASRGPGEKLFF. The DNA for the CDR3 is TGTGCCAGCAGGGGTCCGGGTGAAAAACTGTTTTTT. The entire variable domain, with the rest obtained from reference TRBV2 and TRBJ1-4, is as follows: EPEVTQTPSHQVTQMGQEVILRCVPISNHLYFYWYRQILGQKVEFLVSFYNNEISEKSEIFDDQFSVERPDGSNFTLKIRSTKLEDSAMYFCASRGPGEKLFFGSGTQLSVL.

Here the CDR3 reads CASSYPPRGDYEQYF. CDR3 DNA sequence: TGTGCCAGCAGTTACCCCCCCCGCGGGGACTACGAGCAGTACTTC. The genes are TRBV6-2 or TRBV6-3 and TRBJ2-7; perhaps TRBD2 as D (6 bases). The CDR3 has 15 residues. Germline V gene lookup returns CDR1 MNHEY and CDR2 SVGEGT. Between the trimmed V and J ends, which lost 2 bases and 3 bases, there was a span of 14 bases.

The chain has TRBV7-9 and TRBJ2-7; D unresolved. In germline, CDR1 is SEHNR, CDR2 FQNEAQ (reference sequence). Between the trimmed V and J ends, which lost 2 bases and 0 bases, there was a span of 8 bases. The CDR3 is made up of 14 amino acids. Written as DNA, the CDR3 is TGTGCCAGCAGCTTATTACCAGACTCCTACGAGCAGTACTTC. It translates to CASSLLPDSYEQYF.

The V and J genes are TRBV7-2 and TRBJ1-1; TRBD1 might be the D (5 bases). The CDR3 contains 15 residues. The germline V gene encodes CDR1 SGHTA and CDR2 FQGNSA. V gave up 0 bases and J gave up 5 bases, with 13 bases separating them. The CDR3 here is CASSLARRAETEAFF. The CDR3 DNA reads as TGTGCCAGCAGCTTAGCCCGCAGGGCGGAGACTGAAGCTTTCTTT.

V gene TRBV7-3 combines with J gene TRBJ1-4; 7 nucleotides line up with TRBD1. This CDR3 is built from 15 residues. After removal of 6 bases from V and 4 bases from J, the junction contained 8 bases not matched to a gene. CDR1 is SGHTA and CDR2 is FQGTGA in the germline V gene. This chain's CDR3 is CASRRQGWDNEKLFF. In DNA, the CDR3 is TGTGCCAGCAGAAGACAGGGTTGGGATAATGAAAAACTGTTTTTT.

The V and J genes are TRBV23-1 and TRBJ1-2; D is possibly TRBD1 (6 bases). TRBV23-1 carries the ORF label, with uncertain function. V was clipped by 4 bases and J by 5 bases, with 23 bases between them. The CDR3 totals 17 residues. The CDR3 region is CASSRTRIQGFWYGYTF. CDR3 sequence (DNA): TGCGCCAGCAGTCGAACTAGAATTCAGGGGTTTTGGTATGGCTACACCTTC.

The J gene is TRBJ1-1, the V gene TRBV28; D gene unclear. CDR1 is MDHEN, CDR2 SYDVKM, per germline. V was clipped by 6 bases and J by 1 base, with 9 bases between them. The CDR3 spans 13 residues. CDR3 nucleotides: TGTGCCAGCAGCCACAATCCGAACACTGAAGCTTTCTTT. It codes for CASSHNPNTEAFF. The whole variable domain, remainder taken from reference TRBV28 and TRBJ1-1, is DVKVTQSSRYLVKRTGEKVFLECVQDMDHENMFWYRQDPGLGLRLIYFSYDVKMKEKGDIPEGYSVSREKKERFSLILESASTNQTSMYLCASSHNPNTEAFFGQGTRLTVV.

The V gene is TRBV2, the J gene TRBJ2-7, with 9 bases aligning to TRBD1. The V gene's germline CDR1 is SNHLY and CDR2 FYNNEI. This CDR3 spans 13 amino acids. V lost 6 bases, J lost 2 bases, and 2 bases stayed unmatched. CDR3 residues: CASSRQGAYEQYF. DNA for the CDR3: TGTGCCAGCAGCCGACAGGGGGCCTACGAGCAGTACTTC.

The chain has TRBV25-1 and TRBJ2-1; the D gene is possibly TRBD2 (6 bases). The CDR3 spans 15 residues. Per the germline V gene, CDR1 is MGHDK and CDR2 is SYGVNS. V gave up 4 bases and J gave up 3 bases, with 13 bases separating them. The CDR3 loop is CASSAVGGNYNEQFF. The CDR3 DNA sequence: TGTGCCAGCAGTGCGGTTGGCGGGAACTACAATGAGCAGTTCTTC. Full variable domain (rest looked up from reference TRBV25-1 and TRBJ2-1): EADIYQTPRYLVIGTGKKITLECSQTMGHDKMYWYQQDPGMELHLIHYSYGVNSTEKGDLSSESTVSRIRTEHFPLTLESARPSHTSQYLCASSAVGGNYNEQFFGPGTRLTVL.